The 5 T cell receptor beta chains below were found in one sample sequenced in a study of blood T cell repertoires in COVID-19. Sequenced by immunoSEQ multiplex PCR; TCRdb stores in-frame clones only, minus some. The sample consists of around 200,000 clones, about 90% of them appearing once. Sequenced sample: peripheral blood. The receptors were gathered from a woman aged 18-29 years who had recovered from COVID-19.

The gene calls are TRBV10-1 and TRBJ1-5, with D possibly matching TRBD1 (5 bases). The CDR3 sequence is 17 residues long. Germline V gives CDR1 WNHNN, CDR2 SYGVQD (reference sequence). V was pared by 6 bases and J by 2 bases, with 20 bases between. For the CDR3, the DNA is TGCGCCAGCAGGATAACAGGTAATATAGTAGGCAATCAGCCCCAGCATTTT. Translated, it gives CASRITGNIVGNQPQHF.

This sequence joins TRBV29-1 and TRBJ1-1; no definite D call. This CDR3 comprises 14 residues. Germline CDR1 and CDR2: SQVTM and ANQGSEA. The V end was cut by 3 bases, the J end by 0 bases, with 11 bases between. As DNA, the CDR3 is TGCAGCGTTGATAACAGATTCATGAACACTGAAGCTTTCTTT. This gives the protein CSVDNRFMNTEAFF.

The rearrangement links TRBV7-2 to TRBJ2-7; 7 nucleotides line up with TRBD1. The germline CDR1 and CDR2 sequences are SGHTA and FQGNSA. V dropped 6 bases and J dropped 0; count of bases not matched to a gene: 5. This CDR3 has 14 amino acids. Here the CDR3 reads CASSFAGGSYEQYF. CDR3 nucleotide sequence: TGTGCCAGCAGTTTTGCAGGGGGCTCCTACGAGCAGTACTTC.

The rearrangement uses TRBV11-1 and TRBJ2-1, with D possibly matching TRBD2 (6 bases). Between the trimmed V and J ends, which lost 5 bases and 6 bases, there was a span of 20 bases. This CDR3 spans 16 amino acids. The germline V gene has CDR1 SGHAT and CDR2 FQDESV (reference sequence). DNA for the CDR3: TGTGCCAGCAGCCTTAGGGTCACTAGCTGGGCCAATGAGCAGTTCTTC. Translation gives CASSLRVTSWANEQFF. Complete variable domain (other parts from reference TRBV11-1 and TRBJ2-1): EAEVAQSPRYKITEKSQAVAFWCDPISGHATLYWYRQILGQGPELLVQFQDESVVDDSQLPKDRFSAERLKGVDSTLKIQPAELGDSAMYLCASSLRVTSWANEQFFGPGTRLTVL.

The chain has TRBV6-5 and TRBJ1-1; 7 bases line up with TRBD1. Trimming removed 2 bases from V and 2 bases from J; junction bases left unmatched: 8. CDR1 is MNHEY, CDR2 SVGAGI, per germline. The CDR3 runs 16 residues. This chain's CDR3 is CASSYPRGKGNTEAFF. CDR3 DNA sequence: TGTGCCAGCAGTTACCCCAGGGGGAAGGGAAACACTGAAGCTTTCTTT.